The 5 T cell receptor beta chains below come from one sample, sequenced in a study of T cell clonality in common variable immunodeficiency. TCRdb keeps only in-frame clones here, not all; method: immunoSEQ multiplex PCR. The table lists 57,000 or so clones, with no singletons. Sequenced sample: peripheral blood mononuclear cells. All receptors come from a person aged 18 to 70 in good health.

This clone was detected many times. The germline gene is not matched at one end of the junction; a read error may be the cause. The CDR3 end falls 3 residues outside the read, so it is completed with the germline J gene. This sequence joins TRBV4-2 and TRBJ2-5; 7 bases are shared with TRBD2. CDR1 and CDR2 (germline): LGHNA, YNFKEQ. The CDR3 is 16 residues long. The CDR3 reads CASSQVAGDRGETQYF. CDR3 bases read: TGCGCCAGCAGCCAAGTGGCGGGAGACCGGGGGGAGACC.

This clone was picked up many times. The read stops 3 residues short of the end of the CDR3; the missing end is completed from the germline J gene. The chain is built from TRBV18 and TRBJ2-1; TRBD2 matches 7 bases. The CDR3 contains 13 residues. Germline values: CDR1 KGHSH, CDR2 LQKENI. After removal of 6 bases from V and 8 bases from J, the junction contained 7 bases not matched to a gene. This chain's CDR3 is CASSSQRGDEQFF. CDR3 DNA, as far as it was read: TGTGCCAGCTCCAGCCAGCGGGGCGATGAG. Drawing the rest from reference TRBV18 and TRBJ2-1, the complete variable domain is NAGVMQNPRHLVRRRGQEARLRCSPMKGHSHVYWYRQLPEEGLKFMVYLQKENIIDESGMPKERFSAEFPKEGPSILRIQQVVRGDSAAYFCASSSQRGDEQFFGPGTRLTVL.

This clone was detected ten times or more. The read gets to within 3 residues of the CDR3 end, and the germline J gene fills in the rest. The rearrangement joins TRBV20-1 to TRBJ2-3, with 8 bases fitting TRBD1. The CDR3 is 13 amino acids. V lost 8 bases, J lost 3 bases, and 7 bases stayed unmatched. Germline V gene sequence: CDR1 DFQATT, CDR2 SNEGSKA (reference sequence). CDR3 DNA (partial): TGCAGTCCTAACAGACAGGGGACAGATACG. It translates to CSPNRQGTDT. The full CDR3 reads CSPNRQGTDTQYF.

This clone has ten or more counts. The read ends 3 residues shy of where the CDR3 ends; the end is completed using the germline J gene. The chain employs TRBV30 and TRBJ1-2; D is possibly TRBD1 (6 bases). This CDR3 comprises 13 residues. Looked up from germline, CDR1 is GTSNPN and CDR2 is SVGIG (reference sequence). Trimming took off 0 bases at V and 6 bases at J, with 11 bases between the two ends. CDR3 in amino acids: CAWSVPQGNGYTF. CDR3 bases read: TGTGCCTGGAGTGTACCGCAGGGGAATGGC.

This clone was observed many times. The CDR3 extends 3 residues past the end of the read, so its final part is completed from the germline J gene. The rearrangement uses TRBV3-1 (or the pseudogene TRBV3-2) and TRBJ1-3; 7 nucleotides line up with TRBD1. Germline CDR1 LGHDT, CDR2 YNNKEL (reference sequence). The CDR3 consists of 16 residues. With V trimmed by 5 bases and J by 4 bases, 11 bases remained unmatched. The CDR3 DNA, read in part, is TGTGCCAGCAGCGCAATCGACAGGGCCTGGGGAAACACC. It yields the protein CASSAIDRAWGNT. The CDR3 reads in full as CASSAIDRAWGNTIYF.